The 12 T cell receptor beta chains below all came from one sample that was sequenced in a study of shared T cell receptors in the human thymus. Generated by immunoSEQ multiplex PCR, the TCRdb table keeps only in-frame clones and is missing some. Of roughly 560,000 clones in the sample, 78% are singletons; the top ten hold more than 0.01%. These data also formed part of another study, on human thymus T cells.

The sample taken for sequencing was thymocytes. These receptors came from a boy under two years old with a congenital heart defect.

The chain joins TRBV5-1 to TRBJ2-2; 7 bases line up with TRBD1. The V gene's germline CDR1 is SGHRS and CDR2 YFSETQ. V was clipped by 7 bases and J by 7 bases; unmatched bases: 7. The CDR3 is 13 residues long. The CDR3 here is CASGPQGIGELFF. DNA of the CDR3: TGCGCCAGCGGTCCACAGGGGATCGGGGAGCTGTTTTTT.

J is TRBJ2-7 and V is TRBV23-1, with a tentative D call TRBD2 (5 bases). TRBV23-1 is an ORF, with its function uncertain. The CDR3 runs 11 residues. Between the trimmed V and J ends, which lost 9 bases and 3 bases, there was a span of 9 bases. The DNA of the CDR3 is TGCGCCAGGGGAGTTCTCTACGAGCAGTACTTC. Translating it yields CARGVLYEQYF.

V is TRBV30 and J is TRBJ1-1, with 7 nucleotides matching TRBD1. The trim removed 0 bases at V and 4 bases at J, leaving 8 bases unmatched. The CDR3 covers 15 residues. Germline assignment: CDR1 GTSNPN and CDR2 SVGIG (reference sequence). CDR3 protein: CAWSVRGQGGTEAFF. The CDR3 DNA is TGTGCCTGGAGTGTACGAGGTCAGGGGGGCACTGAAGCTTTCTTT.

This sequence joins TRBV19 and TRBJ2-2; D unclear. V lost 6 bases to trimming and J lost 1 base, with 9 bases between them. CDR1 is LNHDA, CDR2 SQIVND, per germline (reference sequence). This CDR3 has 14 amino acids. The chain's CDR3 is CASRGVVNTGELFF. CDR3 nucleotides: TGTGCCAGTAGGGGCGTTGTGAACACCGGGGAGCTGTTTTTT.

This chain joins TRBV6-5 and TRBJ2-3; D may be TRBD2 (5 bases). V was pared by 2 bases and J by 8 bases, with 5 bases between. The CDR3 consists of 11 residues. The germline CDR1 and CDR2 sequences are MNHEY and SVGAGI. CDR3 coding DNA: TGTGCCAGCAGTTACCGGGGTACGCAGTATTTT. This sequence encodes CASSYRGTQYF.

This clone was detected a few times. The chain joins TRBV28 to TRBJ1-5, with 12 bases matching TRBD1. This CDR3 is built from 15 residues. V gave up 5 bases and J gave up 7 bases; unmatched junction bases: 6. The germline CDR1 and CDR2 sequences are MDHEN and SYDVKM. CDR3 loop: CASSKGQGAKQPQHF. In nucleotides, the CDR3 is TGTGCCAGCAGTAAGGGACAGGGGGCGAAGCAGCCCCAGCATTTT.

The genes are TRBV4-1 and TRBJ2-7, with 11 bases identical to TRBD2. Germline-derived CDR1 and CDR2 are MGHRA and YSYEKL. V lost 0 bases to trimming and J lost 3 bases; unmatched junction nucleotides: 13. The CDR3 has 19 residues. The CDR3 DNA is TGCGCCAGCAGCCAAGATCTAGCGGGGGGTTCGATCAGCCTCTACGAGCAGTACTTC. Translating it yields CASSQDLAGGSISLYEQYF.

The CDR3 sequence is CASSAGQRSNEKLFF. CDR3 DNA sequence: TGTGCCAGCAGTGCAGGACAGCGGAGTAATGAAAAACTGTTTTTT. The chain couples TRBV27 to TRBJ1-4; D perhaps matches TRBD1 (6 bases). Germline-derived CDR1 and CDR2 are MNHEY and SMNVEV (reference sequence). This CDR3 is built from 15 residues. V gave up 5 bases and J gave up 4 bases, with 14 bases separating them.

V gene TRBV5-1 combines with J gene TRBJ2-7; 10 nucleotides agree with TRBD2. The V gene end was trimmed by 1 base and the J gene end by 6 bases; junction bases not matched to a gene: 13. Germline V gives CDR1 SGHRS, CDR2 YFSETQ. CDR3 length: 17 amino acids. As DNA, the CDR3 is TGCGCCAGCAGCTTGATCCTAGCGGGAGCGGCCCCCGTCGAGCAGTACTTC. As protein: CASSLILAGAAPVEQYF.

The CDR3 nucleotides read TGCAGCGTTGTTCTAGCGGGAGTTGGCTTCTACGAGCAGTACTTC. Translating it yields CSVVLAGVGFYEQYF. The gene calls are TRBV29-1 and TRBJ2-7; 10 positions agree with TRBD2. The junction had 9 bases not matched to a gene; V was cut back by 4 bases and J by 3 bases. The CDR3 spans 15 residues. Germline V lookup: CDR1 SQVTM, CDR2 ANQGSEA.

The chain recombines TRBV7-9 with TRBJ1-5; TRBD1 aligns across 8 bases. Trimming at V came to 3 bases and at J to 2 bases, leaving 9 bases not matched to a gene. The CDR3 runs to 17 residues. Germline assignment: CDR1 SEHNR and CDR2 FQNEAQ (reference sequence). CDR3 sequence: CASSFGQGRGGNQPQHF. The CDR3 DNA follows: TGTGCCAGCAGCTTCGGACAGGGTCGGGGGGGCAATCAGCCCCAGCATTTT.

The chain links TRBV28 to TRBJ2-7, with 12 bases matching TRBD2. The CDR3 runs 18 residues. V was pared by 7 bases and J by 3 bases, with 16 bases of the junction left unmatched. CDR1 and CDR2 from the germline V gene are MDHEN and SYDVKM. The CDR3 bases are TGTGCCAGCAACGATCATTGGACTAGCGGGACCCCAATCTACGAGCAGTACTTC. It specifies CASNDHWTSGTPIYEQYF.